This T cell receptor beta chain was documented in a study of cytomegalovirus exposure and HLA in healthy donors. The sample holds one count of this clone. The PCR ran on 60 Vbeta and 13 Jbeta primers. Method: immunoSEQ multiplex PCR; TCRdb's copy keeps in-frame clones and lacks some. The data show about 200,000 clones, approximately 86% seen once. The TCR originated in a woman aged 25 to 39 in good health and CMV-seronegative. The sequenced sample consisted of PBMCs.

CDR3 sequence reads: CAKCEDRDFHEQYF. CDR3 sequence (DNA): TGTGCCAAGTGTGAGGACAGGGATTTCCACGAGCAGTACTTC. The chain has TRBV7-6 and TRBJ2-7, with 8 bases aligning to TRBD1. The CDR3 has 14 amino acids. The germline CDR1 and CDR2 sequences are SGHVS and FNYEAQ. V shed 10 bases, J shed 5 bases, and the junction held 13 bases outside the gene matches.